This paragraph reports one T cell receptor beta chain. These data originate in a study of beta chain features in type 1 diabetes. Sorted cells reached over 95% purity in every population. Per germline, CDR1 SGHAT and CDR2 FQNNGV. J gave up 1 base and V 5 bases, and 12 bases lay outside the gene matches. The CDR3 length is 19 residues. The investigators reverse transcribed all of the isolated RNA, so they sequenced expressed TCRB transcripts. Profiling relied on immunoSEQ multiplex PCR, and the TCRdb table lists in-frame clones only, not all of them. The sample gives about 410,000 clones, approximately 14% of which show up once; approximately 0.038% is in the top ten.

The clonotype originates from a man younger than 45 in good health. This chain uses TRBV11-2 with TRBJ2-4, with TRBD1 identical over 12 bases. Material for sequencing was naive CD4+ T cells from blood. Here the CDR3 reads CASSETGTGGSLAKNIQYF. Here the CDR3 DNA reads TGTGCCAGCAGCGAGACCGGGACAGGGGGCTCTCTTGCCAAAAACATTCAGTACTTC.